This T cell receptor beta chain was captured in a study of blood T cell repertoires in COVID-19. Study background: There were acute and convalescent COVID-19 samples, and they came from the United States, Italy and Spain. In each case, the material was cDNA or gDNA derived from T cells, B-cell-depleted T cells, or PBMCs.

As handled by the study authors: The authors estimated nucleated cell counts from reference gene primer amplification. Sequenced by immunoSEQ multiplex PCR; TCRdb stores in-frame clones only, minus some. V, J and clone size are those of that table, while D and trimming were read from the DNA. The data contain 90,000 or so clones, roughly 83% of them singletons. Germline V gene data show CDR1 as DFQATT and CDR2 as SNEGSKA (reference sequence). The V gene lost 7 bases and the J gene lost 3 bases, with 10 bases spanning the gap. The CDR3 sequence is 11 residues long. The sequencing sample was made of peripheral blood. The chain uses TRBV20-1 and TRBJ2-7; the D is unclear. This clonotype originated in a human donor in a cohort sampled during active COVID-19. The CDR3: CSGSISYEQYF. The CDR3 nucleotides read TGCAGTGGGAGTATCAGCTACGAGCAGTACTTC.